This T cell receptor (beta chain) was sequenced in a study of a mutant IDH1 vaccine in newly diagnosed glioma. Only in-frame clones appear in the TCRdb table, and some are missing; sequencing was by immunoSEQ multiplex PCR. The sample includes 65,000 or so clones, roughly 84% of them seen just once. Comment on this clone: Its antigen remains unknown.

Germline CDR1 is SGDLS and CDR2 is YYNGEE. Trimming took 0 bases from V and 3 from J; bases not matched to a gene: 1. This CDR3 is built from 16 residues. As to time point: week 23, last vaccination. Vaccination comprised doses that each held 300 ug of mutant IDH1 20-mer peptide, plus topical imiquimod. The receptor's source is a man aged 30 to 45 with glioma. The chain uses TRBV9 and TRBJ2-5; 14 nucleotides agree with TRBD2. Sequenced here: PBMCs, sampled from a glioma patient whose treatment included an IDH1 peptide vaccine. The CDR3: CASSVEGLAGEETQYF. The DNA for the CDR3 is TGTGCCAGCAGCGTAGAGGGACTAGCGGGGGAAGAGACCCAGTACTTC.